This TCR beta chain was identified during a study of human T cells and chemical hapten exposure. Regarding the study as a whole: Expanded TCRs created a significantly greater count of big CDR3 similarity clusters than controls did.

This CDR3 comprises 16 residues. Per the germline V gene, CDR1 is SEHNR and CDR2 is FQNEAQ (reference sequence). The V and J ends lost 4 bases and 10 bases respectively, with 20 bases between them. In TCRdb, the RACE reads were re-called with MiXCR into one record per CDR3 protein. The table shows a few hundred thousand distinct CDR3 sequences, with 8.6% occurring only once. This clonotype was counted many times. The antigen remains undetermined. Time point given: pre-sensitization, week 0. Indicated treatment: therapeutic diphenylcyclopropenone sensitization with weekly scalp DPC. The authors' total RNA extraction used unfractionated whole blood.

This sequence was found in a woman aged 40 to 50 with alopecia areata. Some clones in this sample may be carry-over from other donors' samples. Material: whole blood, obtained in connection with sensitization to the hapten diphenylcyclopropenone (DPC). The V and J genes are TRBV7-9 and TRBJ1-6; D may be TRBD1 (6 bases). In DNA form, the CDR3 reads TGTGCCAGCAGCTCCCGCACCGCGGGGGCAGAATCACCCCTCCACTTT. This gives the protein CASSSRTAGAESPLHF.